This T cell receptor (beta chain) was identified in a study of regulatory T cells in long-lasting Graves disease. Study-level results: With persistent disease, TRBV28, TRBJ1-2 and TRBJ2-5 were the favored segments.

CDR1 MDHEN and CDR2 SYDVKM come from the germline V gene. The CDR3 is 16 amino acids. With 0 bases clipped from V and 5 bases from J, the junction kept 8 bases outside the gene matches. Time point defined: newly diagnosed GD, antithyroid drugs for less than 3 months. The TCR library was made from RNA that had been extracted from PBMCs in TRIzol. This clonotype was seen many times. Its antigen is currently unknown. Researchers made TCR beta libraries by using iRepertoire HTBI primers and running Arm-PCR on CDR3 regions. TCRdb itself ran the multiplex PCR reads through MiXCR, one entry per CDR3 protein. Of 350,000 to 450,000 distinct CDR3 sequences listed, 15% are singletons. The sample was also reused in another study, on T cells in Graves' hyperthyroidism and ophthalmopathy.

The chain has TRBV28 and TRBJ2-5; 8 nucleotides align to TRBD2. Sequencing was performed on peripheral blood mononuclear cells (PBMCs), taken at new diagnosis, from a patient treated with antithyroid drugs. The clonotype originates from a woman younger than 45 with Graves disease. The CDR3 nucleotides read TGTGCCAGCAGTTTATGGGGAGCGGGAGAAGGGGAGACCCAGTACTTC. Its translation is CASSLWGAGEGETQYF.